The rows below give T cell receptor beta chains drawn from one sample of a study of response to subunit inactivated influenza vaccine. TCRdb re-called the RT-PCR reads through MiXCR, storing one row per CDR3 protein. The profile covers about 300,000 distinct CDR3 sequences, with around 22% appearing a single time and 10% to 13% taken by the ten largest. The source was PBMCs from blood, collected less than 22 months after vaccination. The origin of the receptors is a man in his fifties or sixties who received an inactivated influenza vaccine. The CDR3 runs from the conserved cysteine through the conserved F or W. D genes are given only for firm matches. A row's size may be missing; if present it is once, few, many or a size class.

V gene	D gene	clone size	J gene	CDR3 DNA	CDR3 protein
TRBV24-1	.	few	TRBJ1-2	TGTGCCACCAGTCCCTCGGGTACTAACTATGGCTACACCTTC	CATSPSGTNYGYTF
TRBV10-2	TRBD2	many	TRBJ2-3	TGCGCCAGCTCGGGGGGAGGGGCAGATACGCAGTATTTT	CASSGGGADTQYF
TRBV5-1	.	.	TRBJ2-1	TGCGCCAGCAGCGGCGGGACAGACTCCTACAATGAGCAGTTCTTC	CASSGGTDSYNEQFF
TRBV5-1	.	once	TRBJ1-1	TGCGCCAGCAGCTTGGGTATCCCAGGGCTGACTGAAGCTTTCTTT	CASSLGIPGLTEAFF
TRBV7-9	.	once	TRBJ2-5	TGTGCCAGCACCGGCGGGGCTAAAGAGACCCAGTACTTC	CASTGGAKETQYF
TRBV28	TRBD1	.	TRBJ1-1	TGTGCCAGCAGGAGACAGGGGGTTGTGAACACTGAAGCTTTCTTT	CASRRQGVVNTEAFF
TRBV7-2	.	.	TRBJ1-6	TGTGCCAGCAGCCAACGGGGCCAACTTTGGAGTTCACCCCTCCACTTT	CASSQRGQLWSSPLHF
TRBV18	TRBD2	.	TRBJ2-7	TGTGCCAGCTCCCCTACCGCTAGCGGGGCCCACAATCAGTACTTC	CASSPTASGAHNQYF
TRBV6-1	TRBD1	.	TRBJ2-7	TGTGCCGCAGGACCACGGGCAGGGGGTTACGAGCAGTACTTC	CAAGPRAGGYEQYF
TRBV7-9	.	few	TRBJ2-5	TGTGCCAGCAGCTTAGTGACACTAGAGACCCAGTACTTC	CASSLVTLETQYF
TRBV30	.	many	TRBJ1-5	TGTGCCTGGAGTCAAGGGGCTCAGCCCCAGCATTTT	CAWSQGAQPQHF
TRBV24-1	.	.	TRBJ2-5	TGTGCCACCAGTGCCAGACAGGTCTTCGGAGGAGAGACCCAGTACTTC	CATSARQVFGGETQYF
TRBV5-1	.	.	TRBJ1-1	TGCGCCAGCAGCTTCAGGACGAACGATGAAGCTTTCTTT	CASSFRTNDEAFF
TRBV7-9	TRBD1	many	TRBJ1-4	TGTGCCAGCAGAGGACAGGGTGATGAAAAACTGTTTTTT	CASRGQGDEKLFF